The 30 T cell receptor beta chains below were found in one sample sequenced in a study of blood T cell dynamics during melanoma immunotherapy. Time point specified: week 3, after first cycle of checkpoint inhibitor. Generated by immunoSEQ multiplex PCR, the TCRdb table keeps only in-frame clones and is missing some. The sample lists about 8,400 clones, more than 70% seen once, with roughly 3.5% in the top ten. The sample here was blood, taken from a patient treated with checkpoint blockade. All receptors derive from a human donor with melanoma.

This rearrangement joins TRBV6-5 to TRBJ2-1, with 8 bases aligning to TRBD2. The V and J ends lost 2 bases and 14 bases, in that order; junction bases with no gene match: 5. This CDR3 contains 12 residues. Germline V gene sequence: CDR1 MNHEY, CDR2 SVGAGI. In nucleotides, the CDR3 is TGTGCCAGCAGTTACCGCGGGCGGGAGGAGTTCTTC. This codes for CASSYRGREEFF.

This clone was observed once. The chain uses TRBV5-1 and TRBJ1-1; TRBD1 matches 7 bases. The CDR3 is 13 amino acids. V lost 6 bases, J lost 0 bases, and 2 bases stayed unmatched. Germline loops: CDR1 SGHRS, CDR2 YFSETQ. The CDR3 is CASKTGVNTEAFF. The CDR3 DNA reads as TGCGCCAGCAAAACAGGGGTGAACACTGAAGCTTTCTTT.

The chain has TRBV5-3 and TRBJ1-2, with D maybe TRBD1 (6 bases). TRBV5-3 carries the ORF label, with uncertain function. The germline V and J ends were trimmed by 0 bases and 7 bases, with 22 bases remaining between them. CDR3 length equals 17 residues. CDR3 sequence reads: CARSLGITGNAFGGYTF. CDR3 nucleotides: TGTGCCAGAAGCTTGGGGATAACAGGGAATGCCTTCGGTGGCTACACCTTC.

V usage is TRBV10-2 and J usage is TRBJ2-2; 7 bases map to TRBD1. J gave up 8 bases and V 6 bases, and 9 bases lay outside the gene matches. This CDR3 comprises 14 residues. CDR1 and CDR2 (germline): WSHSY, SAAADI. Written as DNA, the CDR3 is TGCGCCAGCAGCGGACAGGTGATAAGAGGGGAGCTGTTTTTT. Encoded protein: CASSGQVIRGELFF.

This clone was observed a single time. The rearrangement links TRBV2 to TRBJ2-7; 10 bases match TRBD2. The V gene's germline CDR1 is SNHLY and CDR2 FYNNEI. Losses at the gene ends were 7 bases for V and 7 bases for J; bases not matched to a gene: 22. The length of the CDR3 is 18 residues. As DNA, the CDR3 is TGTGCCAGCATGTCAAGCCTAGCGGGAGATCTTATTACGTGGGAGCAGTACTTC. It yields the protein CASMSSLAGDLITWEQYF.

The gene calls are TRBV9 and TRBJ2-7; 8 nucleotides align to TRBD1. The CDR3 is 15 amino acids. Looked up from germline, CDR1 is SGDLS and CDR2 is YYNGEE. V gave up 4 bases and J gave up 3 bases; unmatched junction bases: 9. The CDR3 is CASSQAGGEGYEQYF. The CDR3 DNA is TGTGCCAGCAGCCAGGCAGGGGGCGAAGGCTACGAGCAGTACTTC.

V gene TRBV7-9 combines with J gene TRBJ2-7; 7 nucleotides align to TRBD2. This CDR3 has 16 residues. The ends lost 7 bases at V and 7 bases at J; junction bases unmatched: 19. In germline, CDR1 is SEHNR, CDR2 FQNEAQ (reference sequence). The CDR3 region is CASIVGGSGRAEEQYF. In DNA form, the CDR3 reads TGTGCCAGCATCGTAGGAGGGAGTGGGAGGGCGGAAGAGCAGTACTTC.

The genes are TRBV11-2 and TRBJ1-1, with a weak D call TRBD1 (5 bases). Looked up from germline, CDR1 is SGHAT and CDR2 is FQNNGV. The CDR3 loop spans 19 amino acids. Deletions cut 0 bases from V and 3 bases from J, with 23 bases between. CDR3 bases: TGTGCCAGCAGCTTAGATAAAGGGAGTTCGGGGGATGGCCACACTGAAGCTTTCTTT. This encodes CASSLDKGSSGDGHTEAFF.

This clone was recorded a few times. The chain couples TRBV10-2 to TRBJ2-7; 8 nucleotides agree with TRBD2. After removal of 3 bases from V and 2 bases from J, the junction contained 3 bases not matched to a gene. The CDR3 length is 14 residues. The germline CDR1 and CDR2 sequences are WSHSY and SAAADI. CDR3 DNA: TGCGCCAGCAGTGAACGGCGGGGGGCCTACGAGCAGTACTTC. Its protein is CASSERRGAYEQYF.

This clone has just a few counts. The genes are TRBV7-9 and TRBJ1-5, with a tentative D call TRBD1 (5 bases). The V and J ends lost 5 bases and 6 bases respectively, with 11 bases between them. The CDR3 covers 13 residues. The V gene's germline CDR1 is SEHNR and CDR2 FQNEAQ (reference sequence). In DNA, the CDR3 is TGTGCCAGCAGCCCTCGTAGGGGTCAGCCCCAGCATTTT. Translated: CASSPRRGQPQHF. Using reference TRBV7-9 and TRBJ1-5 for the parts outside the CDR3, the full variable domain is DTGVSQNPRHKITKRGQNVTFRCDPISEHNRLYWYRQTLGQGPEFLTYFQNEAQLEKSRLLSDRFSAERPKGSFSTLEIQRTEQGDSAMYLCASSPRRGQPQHFGDGTRLSIL.

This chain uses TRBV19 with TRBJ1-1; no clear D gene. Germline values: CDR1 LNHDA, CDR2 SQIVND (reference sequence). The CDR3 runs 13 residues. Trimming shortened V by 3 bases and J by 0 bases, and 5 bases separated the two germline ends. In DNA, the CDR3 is TGTGCCAGTAGTATTAACCTGAACACTGAAGCTTTCTTT. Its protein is CASSINLNTEAFF.

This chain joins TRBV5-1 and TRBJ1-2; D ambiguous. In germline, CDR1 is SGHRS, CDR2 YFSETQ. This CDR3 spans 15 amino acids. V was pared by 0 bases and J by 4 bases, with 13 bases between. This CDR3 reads CASSLASPGAYGYTF. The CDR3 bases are TGCGCCAGCAGCTTGGCCTCCCCGGGTGCCTATGGCTACACCTTC.

This chain's CDR3 is CASRARGADQGNQPQHF. For the CDR3, the DNA is TGTGCCAGCAGGGCGAGGGGGGCGGATCAGGGCAATCAGCCCCAGCATTTT. V and J are TRBV27 and TRBJ1-5; D is possibly TRBD1 (6 bases). Germline lookup yields CDR1 MNHEY and CDR2 SMNVEV (reference sequence). The CDR3 has 17 residues. The germline V and J ends were trimmed by 6 bases and 2 bases, with 20 bases remaining between them.

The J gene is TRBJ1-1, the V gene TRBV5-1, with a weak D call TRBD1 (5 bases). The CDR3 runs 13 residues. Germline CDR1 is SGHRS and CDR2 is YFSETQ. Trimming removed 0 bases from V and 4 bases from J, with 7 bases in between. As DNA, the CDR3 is TGCGCCAGCAGCTTGGACGGGGGCACTGAAGCTTTCTTT. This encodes CASSLDGGTEAFF.

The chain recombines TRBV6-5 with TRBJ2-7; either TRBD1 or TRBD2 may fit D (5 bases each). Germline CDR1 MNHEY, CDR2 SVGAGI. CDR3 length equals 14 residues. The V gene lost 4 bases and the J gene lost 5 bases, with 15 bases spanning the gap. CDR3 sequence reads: CASSSGRSRHEQYF. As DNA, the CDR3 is TGTGCCAGCAGTTCGGGACGGTCTAGGCACGAGCAGTACTTC.

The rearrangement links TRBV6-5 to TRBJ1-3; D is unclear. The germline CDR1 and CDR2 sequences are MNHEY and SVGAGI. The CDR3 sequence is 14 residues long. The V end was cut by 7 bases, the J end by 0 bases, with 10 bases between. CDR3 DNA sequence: TGTGCCAGCAAGGGCGGCACCTCTGGAAACACCATATATTTT. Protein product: CASKGGTSGNTIYF.

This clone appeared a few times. In DNA form, the CDR3 reads TGCAGTGCTATCTACAAGACTGAAGCTTTCTTT. This codes for CSAIYKTEAFF. The V gene is TRBV20-1, the J gene TRBJ1-1; D is undetermined. CDR3 size: 11 residues. The V end lost 4 bases, the J end lost 5 bases, and 8 bases lay between the germline ends. Germline lookup yields CDR1 DFQATT and CDR2 SNEGSKA (reference sequence).

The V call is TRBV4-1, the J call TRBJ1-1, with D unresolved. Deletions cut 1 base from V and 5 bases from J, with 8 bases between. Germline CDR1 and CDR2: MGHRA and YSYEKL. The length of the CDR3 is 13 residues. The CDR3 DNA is TGCGCCAGCAGCCAAGCCCCGGGGACTGAAGCTTTCTTT. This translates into CASSQAPGTEAFF.

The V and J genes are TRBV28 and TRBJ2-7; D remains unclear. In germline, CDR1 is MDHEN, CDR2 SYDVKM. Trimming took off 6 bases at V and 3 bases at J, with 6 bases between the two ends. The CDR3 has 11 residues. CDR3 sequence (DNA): TGTGCCAGCAGATACGGCTACGAGCAGTACTTC. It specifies CASRYGYEQYF.

The CDR3 protein is CASSPRGERPYNSPLHF. The CDR3 DNA reads as TGTGCCAGCAGCCCCCGGGGGGAGAGGCCCTATAATTCACCCCTCCACTTT. V usage is TRBV11-2 and J usage is TRBJ1-6; possibly TRBD1 for D (5 bases). Germline loops: CDR1 SGHAT, CDR2 FQNNGV. The CDR3 extends over 17 amino acids. V lost 5 bases, J lost 2 bases, and 16 bases lay in between.

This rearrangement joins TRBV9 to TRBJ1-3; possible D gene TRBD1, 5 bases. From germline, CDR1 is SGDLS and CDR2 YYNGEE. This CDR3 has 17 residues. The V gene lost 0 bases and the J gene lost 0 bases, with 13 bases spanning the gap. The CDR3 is CASSVAPDTISGNTIYF. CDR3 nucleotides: TGTGCCAGCAGCGTAGCTCCGGACACGATCTCTGGAAACACCATATATTTT. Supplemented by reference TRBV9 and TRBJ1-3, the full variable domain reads DSGVTQTPKHLITATGQRVTLRCSPRSGDLSVYWYQQSLDQGLQFLIQYYNGEERAKGNILERFSAQQFPDLHSELNLSSLELGDSALYFCASSVAPDTISGNTIYFGEGSWLTVV.

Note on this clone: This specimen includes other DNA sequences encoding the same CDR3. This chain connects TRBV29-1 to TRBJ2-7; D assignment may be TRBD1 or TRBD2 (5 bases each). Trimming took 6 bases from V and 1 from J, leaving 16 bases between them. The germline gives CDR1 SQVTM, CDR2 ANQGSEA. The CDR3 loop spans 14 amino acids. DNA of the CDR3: TGCAGCGTCCTAAATTACGGGGCATCCTACGAGCAGTACTTC. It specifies CSVLNYGASYEQYF.

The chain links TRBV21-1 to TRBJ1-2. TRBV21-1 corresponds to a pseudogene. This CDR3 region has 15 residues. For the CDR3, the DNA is TGTGCCAGCAGCAAAGGAAGGAGGGGAAAAGATGGCTACACCTTC. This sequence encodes CASSKGRRGKDGYTF.

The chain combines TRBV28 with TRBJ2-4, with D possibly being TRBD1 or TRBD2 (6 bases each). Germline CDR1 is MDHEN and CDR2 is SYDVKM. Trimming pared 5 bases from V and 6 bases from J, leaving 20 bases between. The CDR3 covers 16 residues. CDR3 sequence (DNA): TGTGCCAGCAGTCAAGCTACCGGGAGAGGGGGAAACATTCAGTACTTC. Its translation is CASSQATGRGGNIQYF.

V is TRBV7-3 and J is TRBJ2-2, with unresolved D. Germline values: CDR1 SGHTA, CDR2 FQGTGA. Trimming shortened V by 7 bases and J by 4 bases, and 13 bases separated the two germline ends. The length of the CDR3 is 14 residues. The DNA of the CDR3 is TGTGCCAGCACCTTGGCCCTCTCCACCGGGGAGCTGTTTTTT. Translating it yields CASTLALSTGELFF.

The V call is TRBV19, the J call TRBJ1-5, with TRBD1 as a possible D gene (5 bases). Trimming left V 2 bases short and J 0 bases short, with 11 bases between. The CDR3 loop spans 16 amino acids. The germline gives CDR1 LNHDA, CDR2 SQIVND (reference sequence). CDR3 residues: CASSIRLGRSNQPQHF. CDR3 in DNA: TGTGCCAGTAGTATAAGACTGGGACGTAGCAATCAGCCCCAGCATTTT.

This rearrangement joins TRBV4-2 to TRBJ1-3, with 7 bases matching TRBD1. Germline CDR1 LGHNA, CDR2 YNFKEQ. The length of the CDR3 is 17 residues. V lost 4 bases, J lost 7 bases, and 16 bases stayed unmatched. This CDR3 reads CASSLRTGPLNRNTIYF. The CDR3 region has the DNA TGTGCCAGCAGCCTCCGGACAGGACCCCTGAACAGGAACACCATATATTTT.

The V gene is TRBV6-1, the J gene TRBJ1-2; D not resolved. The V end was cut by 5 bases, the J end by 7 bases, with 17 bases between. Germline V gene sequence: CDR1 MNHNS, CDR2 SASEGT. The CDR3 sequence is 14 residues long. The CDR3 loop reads CASSRGLPKGGYTF. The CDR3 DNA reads TGTGCCAGCAGTCGAGGGCTCCCCAAGGGTGGCTACACCTTC.

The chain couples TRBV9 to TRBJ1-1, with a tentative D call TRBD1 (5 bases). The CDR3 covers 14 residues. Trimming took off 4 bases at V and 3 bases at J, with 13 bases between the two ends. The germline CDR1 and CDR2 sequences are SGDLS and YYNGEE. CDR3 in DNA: TGTGCCAGCAGCCCCGGACAATTGGACACTGAAGCTTTCTTT. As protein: CASSPGQLDTEAFF.

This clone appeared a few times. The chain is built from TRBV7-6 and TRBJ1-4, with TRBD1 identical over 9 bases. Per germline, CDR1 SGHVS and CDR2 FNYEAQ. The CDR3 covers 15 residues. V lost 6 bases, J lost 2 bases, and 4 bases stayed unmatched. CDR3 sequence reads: CASSTTGGTNEKLFF. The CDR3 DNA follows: TGTGCCAGCAGTACCACAGGGGGCACTAATGAAAAACTGTTTTTT.